In its sample, the clone carrying this T cell receptor beta chain was seen many times. Its antigen is still unknown. At one end the junction does not follow the germline gene, possibly because of a read error. CDR3 length equals 13 residues. This record comes from a study of Graves' ophthalmopathy and Graves' hyperthyroidism. The study recruited hyperthyroidism patients aged 18 to 65 who were newly diagnosed, under 2 months' duration. Exclusion covered patients with other autoimmune diseases or uncontrolled infections (as well as pregnancy or lactation). Study-level results: Blood also harbored most expanded thyroid clonotypes above 0.001 frequency. Sensitivity of approximately 88% and specificity of roughly 80% were achieved when a 13-signature model separated ophthalmopathy from stable hyperthyroidism.

For repertoire sequencing, the TCR beta CDR3 regions were amplified from RNA transcripts. The first-round RT-PCR employed HTBI primers together with the Qiagen OneStep RT-PCR kit. A multiplex PCR was then performed as the second round. TCRdb recomputed calls from the multiplex PCR reads with MiXCR, one row per CDR3 protein. The sample has about 1.2 million distinct CDR3 sequences, about 40% seen once. Sequenced input: peripheral blood or thyroid tissue (not recorded which). The source of this sequence is an adult man with Graves' hyperthyroidism. V usage is TRBV12-3 or TRBV12-4 and J usage is TRBJ2-5, with a weak D call TRBD2 (6 bases). Here the CDR3 DNA reads TGTGCCAGCAGCTTAGCGGTTCAAGAGACCCAGTACTTC. Its translation is CASSLAVQETQYF.